The 30 T cell receptor beta chains reported below all come from one sample, sequenced in a study of T cell therapy after organ transplantation (dated by TCRdb to the late 2010s). Antigen specificity for these receptors is unknown. This specimen's time point label, per the study, means: 20-29 weeks after completion of therapy. The receptor library was made with the immunoSEQ multiplex PCR assay. TCRdb obtained this table from immuneACCESS and retained in-frame rearrangements with V and J assigned. These tables miss some clones; where compared with another copy, unresolved V genes account for less than half of the shortfall, and the remainder is unexplained. The sample yields 15,000 to 20,000 clones; approximately 85% were counted once. The ten biggest clones cover roughly a third of the sample. Sequencing was performed on CD8+ T cells from blood, taken after autologous CMV-specific T cell therapy. These receptors were obtained from a human patient who had received a solid organ transplant and had CMV disease. After a transplant, some of the T cells may come from the graft donor.

The table lists this clone with a count of one. The chain has TRBV27 and TRBJ1-1; possible D gene TRBD1, 5 bases. This CDR3 is 14 amino acids long. Per germline, CDR1 MNHEY and CDR2 SMNVEV (reference sequence). The V end lost 3 bases, the J end lost 2 bases, and 10 bases lay between the germline ends. The CDR3 nucleotides read TGTGCCAGCAGTTTGTGGGGGACTAACACTGAAGCTTTCTTT. This sequence encodes CASSLWGTNTEAFF.

J is TRBJ1-1 and V is TRBV19; D not certain. V was shortened by 3 bases and J by 2 bases, with 4 bases between the two germline ends. The CDR3 has 12 residues. Per the germline V gene, CDR1 is LNHDA and CDR2 is SQIVND (reference sequence). In DNA form, the CDR3 reads TGTGCCAGTAGTATCGGTAACACTGAAGCTTTCTTT. This gives the protein CASSIGNTEAFF.

The chain recombines TRBV7-8 with TRBJ2-2; unclear D gene. Trimming took off 1 base at V and 9 bases at J, with 6 bases between the two ends. Germline V CDR1 and CDR2: SGHVS, FQNEAQ. The CDR3 sequence is 12 residues long. CDR3 sequence reads: CASSLVPRELFF. As DNA, the CDR3 is TGTGCCAGCAGCTTAGTTCCCCGGGAGCTGTTTTTT.

The rearrangement links TRBV19 to TRBJ2-3; D gene uncertain. Between the trimmed V and J ends, which lost 0 bases and 2 bases, there was a span of 15 bases. CDR1 is LNHDA, CDR2 SQIVND, per germline (reference sequence). This CDR3 has 17 residues. The CDR3 nucleotides are TGTGCCAGTAGTATAGATCTTGGGCAGACAAACACAGATACGCAGTATTTT. Its translation is CASSIDLGQTNTDTQYF.

The chain has TRBV27 and TRBJ2-3; D call uncertain. The V end lost 8 bases, the J end lost 0 bases, and 15 bases lay between the germline ends. The length of the CDR3 is 15 residues. CDR1 MNHEY and CDR2 SMNVEV come from the germline V gene (reference sequence). The CDR3: CASYFSPISTDTQYF. The CDR3 nucleotides read TGTGCCAGCTATTTTTCGCCGATAAGCACAGATACGCAGTATTTT.

This clone was recorded a few times. CDR3 residues: CASTDGYEQYF. The CDR3 DNA sequence: TGCGCCAGCACGGACGGATACGAGCAGTACTTC. V and J are TRBV10-1 and TRBJ2-7; D ambiguous. V lost 7 bases and J 4 bases, leaving 8 bases between the germline ends. Germline V CDR1 and CDR2: WNHNN, SYGVQD (reference sequence). The CDR3 length is 11 residues.

The genes are TRBV18 and TRBJ2-3; D is unresolved. Looked up from germline, CDR1 is KGHSH and CDR2 is LQKENI. The CDR3 is 14 residues long. Trimming removed 2 bases from V and 0 bases from J, with 6 bases in between. The CDR3 spells CASSPSGSTDTQYF. The CDR3 DNA follows: TGTGCCAGCTCACCATCCGGCAGCACAGATACGCAGTATTTT.

The chain is built from TRBV6-5 and TRBJ2-2, with D perhaps matching TRBD1 or TRBD2 (5 bases each). This CDR3 is 12 amino acids long. The V gene lost 5 bases and the J gene lost 5 bases, with 6 bases spanning the gap. CDR1 and CDR2 from the germline V gene are MNHEY and SVGAGI. CDR3 amino acids: CASSGGTGELFF. The CDR3, as DNA: TGTGCCAGCAGTGGGGGAACCGGGGAGCTGTTTTTT.

This clone appeared once. V and J are TRBV30 and TRBJ1-1, with D possibly matching TRBD1 (6 bases). The CDR3 consists of 14 residues. V lost 0 bases, J lost 3 bases, and 11 bases lay in between. The germline gives CDR1 GTSNPN, CDR2 SVGIG (reference sequence). DNA of the CDR3: TGTGCCTGGAGTGTACTTGGACAGCACACTGAAGCTTTCTTT. This codes for CAWSVLGQHTEAFF.

The chain links TRBV4-1 to TRBJ2-5; D not certain. Trimming left V 1 base short and J 0 bases short, with 3 bases between. The CDR3 is 13 amino acids. The germline V gene has CDR1 MGHRA and CDR2 YSYEKL. CDR3 sequence reads: CASSQGYQETQYF. CDR3 sequence (DNA): TGCGCCAGCAGCCAAGGGTACCAAGAGACCCAGTACTTC.

This chain connects TRBV29-1 to TRBJ1-1, with a tentative D call TRBD1 (6 bases). Trimming left V 5 bases short and J 5 bases short, with 6 bases between. The CDR3 is made up of 10 amino acids. Germline loops: CDR1 SQVTM, CDR2 ANQGSEA. CDR3 nucleotide sequence: TGCAGCGTTAGGGGGACTGAAGCTTTCTTT. This encodes CSVRGTEAFF. The full variable domain, completed using reference TRBV29-1 and TRBJ1-1, is SAVISQKPSRDICQRGTSLTIQCQVDSQVTMMFWYRQQPGQSLTLIATANQGSEATYESGFVIDKFPISRPNLTFSTLTVSNMSPEDSSIYLCSVRGTEAFFGQGTRLTVV.

This clone is termed medium-sized. This chain uses TRBV5-6 with TRBJ2-7; D possibly corresponds to TRBD2 (7 bases). The CDR3 totals 14 residues. CDR1 SGHDT and CDR2 YYEEEE come from the germline V gene. The V end lost 3 bases, the J end lost 2 bases, and 12 bases lay between the germline ends. The CDR3 region is CASSSGGLAYEQYF. CDR3 DNA: TGTGCCAGCAGCTCCGGGGGGCTGGCCTACGAGCAGTACTTC.

CDR3 protein: CASSSTGTNEKLFF. CDR3 DNA: TGTGCCAGCAGTTCAACAGGCACTAATGAAAAACTGTTTTTT. The V gene is TRBV27, the J gene TRBJ1-4; possibly TRBD1 for D (5 bases). CDR3 length equals 14 residues. Germline CDR1 and CDR2: MNHEY and SMNVEV (reference sequence). Trimming took off 4 bases at V and 2 bases at J, with 8 bases between the two ends.

V is TRBV7-8 and J is TRBJ2-1, with 10 bases that match TRBD1. CDR3 length: 15 amino acids. After removal of 4 bases from V and 4 bases from J, the junction contained 4 bases not matched to a gene. Per the germline V gene, CDR1 is SGHVS and CDR2 is FQNEAQ. DNA for the CDR3: TGTGCCAGCAGCTCGGACAGGGGGGTATACAATGAGCAGTTCTTC. This codes for CASSSDRGVYNEQFF.

The CDR3 is CASSPETGQGTYEQYF. The CDR3 DNA reads TGTGCCAGCTCACCGGAAACAGGACAGGGGACCTACGAGCAGTACTTC. This chain connects TRBV18 to TRBJ2-7; TRBD1 aligns across 9 bases. J was trimmed by 2 bases and V by 3 bases; bases with no gene match: 8. Germline V gene data show CDR1 as KGHSH and CDR2 as LQKENI. This CDR3 spans 16 amino acids.

The chain employs TRBV6-4 and TRBJ2-2, with 8 bases matching TRBD2. The CDR3 extends over 19 amino acids. V was clipped by 3 bases and J by 7 bases; unmatched bases: 19. Germline-derived CDR1 and CDR2 are MRHNA and SNTAGT. The CDR3 loop is CASSEGVGAGAGLGGELFF. CDR3 nucleotide sequence: TGTGCCAGCAGTGAAGGAGTCGGAGCGGGAGCTGGTTTAGGCGGGGAGCTGTTTTTT.

The chain has TRBV5-1 and TRBJ2-5; D not resolved. The V gene's germline CDR1 is SGHRS and CDR2 YFSETQ. V lost 0 bases to trimming and J lost 1 base, with 4 bases between them. The CDR3 length is 13 residues. CDR3 DNA: TGCGCCAGCAGCTTGGAAGTCCAAGAGACCCAGTACTTC. Translation gives CASSLEVQETQYF.

The rearrangement uses TRBV7-9 and TRBJ2-2; possible D gene TRBD2, 5 bases. The V gene lost 1 base and the J gene lost 7 bases, with 7 bases spanning the gap. Looked up from germline, CDR1 is SEHNR and CDR2 is FQNEAQ (reference sequence). The CDR3 loop spans 13 amino acids. As DNA, the CDR3 is TGTGCCAGCAGCTTAGTAGAGGGCGGGGAGCTGTTTTTT. Protein product: CASSLVEGGELFF.

This chain joins TRBV7-8 and TRBJ1-4; the match to TRBD1 covers 10 bases. This CDR3 is built from 18 residues. Germline lookup yields CDR1 SGHVS and CDR2 FQNEAQ. V shed 2 bases, J shed 8 bases, and the junction held 14 bases outside the gene matches. This chain's CDR3 is CASSLSSGTGVLSEKLFF. The CDR3 nucleotides read TGTGCCAGCAGCTTATCCTCCGGGACAGGGGTTCTAAGCGAAAAACTGTTTTTT. Combining the CDR3 with reference TRBV7-8 and TRBJ1-4 gives the whole variable domain GAGVSQSPRYKVAKRGQDVALRCDPISGHVSLFWYQQALGQGPEFLTYFQNEAQLDKSGLPSDRFFAERPEGSVSTLKIQRTQQEDSAVYLCASSLSSGTGVLSEKLFFGSGTQLSVL.

The CDR3 nucleotides read TGTGCCAGCACTAGCTGGGGCACAGATACGCAGTATTTT. It translates to CASTSWGTDTQYF. V is TRBV27 and J is TRBJ2-3; a possible D gene is TRBD2 (5 bases). Looked up from germline, CDR1 is MNHEY and CDR2 is SMNVEV (reference sequence). The V end was cut by 7 bases, the J end by 1 base, with 9 bases between. The CDR3 contains 13 residues.

A note on this clone: At one of its ends the junction is not consistent with the germline gene, which may arise from a read error. V usage is TRBV7-7 and J usage is TRBJ2-7, with D perhaps matching TRBD1 or TRBD2 (5 bases each). Germline loops: CDR1 SSHAT, CDR2 FNYEAQ (reference sequence). This CDR3 has 13 amino acids. CDR3 nucleotide sequence: TGTGCTAGCAGTCCAAATAGAGGGGACGAGCAGTACTTC. It codes for CASSPNRGDEQYF.

The CDR3 is CASSLKGQGFVNEQFF. CDR3 coding DNA: TGTGCCAGCAGCTTAAAAGGACAGGGTTTTGTGAATGAGCAGTTCTTC. The chain recombines TRBV7-9 with TRBJ2-1, with 8 bases lining up with TRBD1. CDR1 and CDR2 (germline): SEHNR, FQNEAQ (reference sequence). The CDR3 spans 16 residues. J was trimmed by 7 bases and V by 2 bases; bases with no gene match: 10.

There are a few counts of this clone. The gene calls are TRBV27 and TRBJ1-1, with D possibly matching TRBD1 (6 bases). Deletions cut 2 bases from V and 3 bases from J, with 7 bases between. The CDR3 has 13 amino acids. The V gene's germline CDR1 is MNHEY and CDR2 SMNVEV (reference sequence). CDR3 sequence reads: CASSLRGDTEAFF. DNA for the CDR3: TGTGCCAGCAGTTTAAGGGGGGACACTGAAGCTTTCTTT.

The chain combines TRBV5-5 with TRBJ1-1; no firm D call. The V end lost 0 bases, the J end lost 7 bases, and 7 bases lay between the germline ends. CDR1 is SGHKS and CDR2 is YYEKEE in the germline V gene (reference sequence). This CDR3 spans 12 amino acids. This CDR3 is CASSLVGSEAFF. CDR3 DNA sequence: TGTGCCAGCAGCTTGGTTGGTAGTGAAGCTTTCTTT.

This sequence joins TRBV7-9 and TRBJ2-1; no reliable D call. This CDR3 region has 17 residues. The germline V and J ends were trimmed by 3 bases and 5 bases, with 20 bases remaining between them. The V gene's germline CDR1 is SEHNR and CDR2 FQNEAQ (reference sequence). The CDR3 loop is CASSFYGRPDPNNEQFF. In DNA form, the CDR3 reads TGTGCCAGCAGCTTTTACGGTCGGCCGGATCCAAACAATGAGCAGTTCTTC.

In its sample, this clone ranks as large. The CDR3 DNA reads TGTGCCAGCAATGCAGGGGGCATGAACACTGAAGCTTTCTTT. Its protein product is CASNAGGMNTEAFF. This rearrangement joins TRBV27 to TRBJ1-1, with 8 bases fitting TRBD1. Trimming at V came to 7 bases and at J to 0 bases, leaving 4 bases not matched to a gene. Germline loops: CDR1 MNHEY, CDR2 SMNVEV (reference sequence). This CDR3 is 14 amino acids long.

The chain joins TRBV5-6 to TRBJ2-7; weak D call: TRBD2 (5 bases). Germline V lookup: CDR1 SGHDT, CDR2 YYEEEE. V gave up 3 bases and J gave up 8 bases, with 15 bases separating them. The CDR3 is 13 amino acids. The CDR3 region has the DNA TGTGCCAGCAGCTACCTCTCGGGGTACCAGCAGTACTTC. Amino acids: CASSYLSGYQQYF.

At least ten counts were recorded for this clone. A read error may produce the germline difference seen at one junction end. Other nucleotide sequences in the sample specify the same CDR3. The genes are TRBV5-1 and TRBJ1-1; unclear D gene. This CDR3 has 13 amino acids. Germline CDR1 reads SGHRS; CDR2 reads YFSETQ. CDR3 coding DNA: TGTGCCAGCAGCTTTCCAGGTGACCCTGAAGCTTTCTTT. This encodes CASSFPGDPEAFF.

The V and J genes are TRBV11-2 and TRBJ2-3; D is possibly TRBD1 (5 bases). V was trimmed by 3 bases and J by 5 bases, leaving 12 bases between them. Germline-derived CDR1 and CDR2 are SGHAT and FQNNGV. This CDR3 contains 14 residues. The CDR3 spells CASSLETAGDTQYF. CDR3 coding DNA: TGTGCCAGCAGCTTGGAGACAGCAGGAGATACGCAGTATTTT.

This chain connects TRBV5-4 to TRBJ2-1; D call uncertain. Trimming pared 7 bases from V and 4 bases from J, leaving 15 bases between. Germline CDR1 and CDR2: SGHNT and YYREEE (reference sequence). CDR3 size: 14 residues. CDR3 sequence: CASSWLSAYNEQFF. In DNA, the CDR3 is TGTGCCAGCTCCTGGCTAAGCGCTTACAATGAGCAGTTCTTC.